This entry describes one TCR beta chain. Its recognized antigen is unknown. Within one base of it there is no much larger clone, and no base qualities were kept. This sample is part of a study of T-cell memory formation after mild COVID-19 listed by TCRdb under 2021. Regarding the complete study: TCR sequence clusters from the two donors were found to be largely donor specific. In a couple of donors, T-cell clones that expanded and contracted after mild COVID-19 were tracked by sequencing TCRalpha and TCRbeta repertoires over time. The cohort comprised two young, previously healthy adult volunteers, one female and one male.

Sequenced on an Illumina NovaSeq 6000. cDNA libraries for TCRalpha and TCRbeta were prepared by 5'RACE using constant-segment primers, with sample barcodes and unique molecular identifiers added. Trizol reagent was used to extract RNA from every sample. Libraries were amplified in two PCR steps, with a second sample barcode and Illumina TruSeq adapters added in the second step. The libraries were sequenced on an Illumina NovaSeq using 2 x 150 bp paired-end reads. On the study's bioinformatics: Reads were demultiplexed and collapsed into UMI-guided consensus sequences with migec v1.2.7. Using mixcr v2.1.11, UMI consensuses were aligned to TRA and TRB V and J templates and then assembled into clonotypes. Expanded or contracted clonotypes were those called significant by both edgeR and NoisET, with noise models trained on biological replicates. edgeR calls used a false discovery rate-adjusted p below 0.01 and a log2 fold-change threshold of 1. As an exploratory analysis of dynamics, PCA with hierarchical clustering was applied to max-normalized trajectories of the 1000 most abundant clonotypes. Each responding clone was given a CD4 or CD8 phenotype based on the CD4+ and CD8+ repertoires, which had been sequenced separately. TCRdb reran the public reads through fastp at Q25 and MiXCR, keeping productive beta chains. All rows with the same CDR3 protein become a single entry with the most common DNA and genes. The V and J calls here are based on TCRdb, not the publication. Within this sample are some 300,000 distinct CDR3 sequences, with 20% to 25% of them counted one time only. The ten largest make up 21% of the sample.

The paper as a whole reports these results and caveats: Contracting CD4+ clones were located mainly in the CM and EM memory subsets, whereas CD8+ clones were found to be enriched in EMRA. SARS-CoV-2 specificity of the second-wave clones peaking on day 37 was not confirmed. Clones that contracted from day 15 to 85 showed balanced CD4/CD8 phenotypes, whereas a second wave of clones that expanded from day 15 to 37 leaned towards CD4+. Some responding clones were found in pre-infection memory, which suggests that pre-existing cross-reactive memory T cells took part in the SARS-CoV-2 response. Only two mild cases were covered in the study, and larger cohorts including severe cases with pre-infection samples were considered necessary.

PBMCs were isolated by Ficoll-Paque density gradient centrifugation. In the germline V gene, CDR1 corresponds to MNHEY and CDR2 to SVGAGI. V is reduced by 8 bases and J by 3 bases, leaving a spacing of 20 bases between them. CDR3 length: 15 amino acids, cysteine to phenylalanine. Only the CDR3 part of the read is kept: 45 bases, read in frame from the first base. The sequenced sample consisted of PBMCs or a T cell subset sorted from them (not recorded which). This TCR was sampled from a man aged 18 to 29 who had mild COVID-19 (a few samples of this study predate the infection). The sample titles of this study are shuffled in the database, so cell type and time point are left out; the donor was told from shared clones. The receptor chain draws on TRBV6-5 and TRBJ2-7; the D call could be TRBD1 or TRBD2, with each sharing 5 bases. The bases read TGTGCCAGCTCCCCGTACGGGGCAGGGTTCTACGAGCAGTACTTC. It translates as CASSPYGAGFYEQYF.